This T cell receptor (beta chain) was sequenced for a study of human T cells and chemical hapten exposure. Whole-study context: DPC at 2% was the sensitizing agent, placed on 2 cm by 2 cm of upper inner arm skin. All through the approximately 23-week study, the scalp of each patient received diphenylcyclopropenone doses weekly.

This sample's time point: patch test 1, 2 weeks after DPC sensitization. Described treatment: therapeutic diphenylcyclopropenone sensitization with weekly scalp DPC. The CDR3 contains 15 residues. CDR1 and CDR2 (germline): SGHDN, FVKESK. V lost 2 bases, J lost 3 bases, and 1 base stayed unmatched. There are many counts of this clonotype. One entry per CDR3 protein, called by TCRdb with MiXCR from the RACE reads. The profile shows 100,000 to 150,000 distinct CDR3 sequences, roughly 15% of them singletons. This specimen consisted of whole blood, obtained in connection with sensitization to the hapten diphenylcyclopropenone (DPC). The receptor was isolated from a young man with alopecia areata. Some clones in this sample may be carry-over from other donors' samples. The rearrangement joins TRBV14 to TRBJ2-2; 9 bases agree with TRBD2. The CDR3 here is CASSQKRGDTGELFF. The DNA of the CDR3 is TGTGCCAGCAGCCAAAAGCGGGGGGACACCGGGGAGCTGTTTTTT.